This T cell receptor beta chain originates from a study of blood T cell repertoires in COVID-19. As for the study in general: The origin of the acute and convalescent COVID-19 samples was the United States, Italy and Spain. The cDNA or gDNA used as material had been derived from T cells, B-cell-depleted T cells, or PBMCs.

Per the study methods: Amplified reference gene primers provided the basis for estimating nucleated cell counts. Some clones are missing from TCRdb's copy, which holds only in-frame ones; the method was immunoSEQ multiplex PCR. V, J and clone size are taken as reported in that table, and D and trimming were inferred from the DNA itself. This table holds about 100,000 clones, approximately 90% found once. In germline, CDR1 is LNHNV, CDR2 YYDKDF (reference sequence). The CDR3 has 16 amino acids. Trimming took off 4 bases at V and 10 bases at J, with 20 bases between the two ends. The TCR sequence derives from a middle-aged man with active COVID-19. The material sequenced was peripheral blood. The V call is TRBV15, the J call TRBJ1-6; possibly TRBD1 for D (6 bases). CDR3 amino acids: CATSKNPTGNASPLHF. In DNA, the CDR3 is TGTGCCACCAGCAAAAACCCAACAGGGAATGCGTCACCCCTCCACTTT.